This T cell receptor beta chain stems from a study of T-cell memory formation after mild COVID-19. Study-level information: Largely donor-specific sequence clusters came from two donors. Regarding the study as a whole: Later expanders leaned CD4+, whereas day 15 to 85 contracting clones were balanced CD4/CD8.

Each CDR3 protein is one row after TCRdb ran MiXCR on the 5' RACE reads. The sample lists fewer than 200,000 distinct CDR3 sequences, roughly 20% occurring once. Deletions cut 5 bases from V and 2 bases from J, with 13 bases between. CDR1 DFQATT and CDR2 SNEGSKA come from the germline V gene (reference sequence). CDR3 length: 14 residues. Only a few counts were recorded for this clonotype. The target antigen is unknown. The rearrangement links TRBV20-1 to TRBJ1-3; D call uncertain. The receptor comes from a man aged 18-30 years who had mild COVID-19 (a few samples of this study predate the infection). Cell type and time point are not known. The sequenced sample was PBMCs or a T cell subset sorted from them (not recorded which). CDR3 sequence: CSARDPRAGNTIYF. The DNA of the CDR3 is TGCAGTGCTCGCGACCCCCGGGCTGGAAACACCATATATTTT.